This is a list of T cell receptor beta chains from one sample in a study of T cells after posttransplantation cyclophosphamide. Assay used: immunoSEQ multiplex PCR; TCRdb lists only in-frame clones, some missing. The table has 10,000 to 15,000 clones, roughly 1.9% seen once. The source material was PBMCs, sampled after allogeneic stem cell transplant with posttransplant cyclophosphamide. These receptors all come from a male patient aged 30 to 40 who received an allogeneic stem cell transplant from a related donor, was CMV-positive, and had no GVHD. Some T cells here may be from the graft donor. CDR3s include the opening cysteine and the closing phenylalanine or tryptophan. D genes are given only for firm matches. For some rows the clone size is stated as once, few or many, or as a class when expanded; others skip it.

CDR3	DNA	D	V	J	size
CASSLRDRANTEAFF	TGTGCCAGCAGCCTCCGGGACAGGGCGAACACTGAAGCTTTCTTT	TRBD1	TRBV7-9	TRBJ1-1	NA
CASSQDAGGPYEQYF	TGTGCCAGCAGCCAAGATGCGGGAGGGCCCTACGAGCAGTACTTC	TRBD2	TRBV4-2	TRBJ2-7	NA
CASSSGTGRAEQYF	TGTGCCAGCAGCTCCGGGACAGGGAGGGCCGAGCAGTACTTC	TRBD1	TRBV7-6	TRBJ2-7	few
CASSFSLAVYNEQFF	TGCGCCAGCAGCTTCTCTCTAGCGGTATACAATGAGCAGTTCTTC	TRBD2	TRBV5-1	TRBJ2-1	few
CASSEGLAYTGELFF	TGTGCCAGCAGTGAAGGACTAGCGTACACCGGGGAGCTGTTTTTT	TRBD2	TRBV6-1	TRBJ2-2	NA
CASSLWTADSGNTIYF	TGCGCCAGCAGCCTTTGGACTGCCGACTCTGGAAACACCATATATTTT	NA	TRBV5-1	TRBJ1-3	medium-sized
CASSLDRGLYEQYF	TGTGCCAGCAGTTTGGACAGGGGGCTCTACGAGCAGTACTTC	TRBD1	TRBV2	TRBJ2-7	few
CASSTAGAWDEQFF	TGTGCCAGCAGCACAGCGGGGGCCTGGGATGAGCAGTTCTTC	TRBD2	TRBV27	TRBJ2-1	few
CASSPSGQGDTQYF	TGTGCCAGCAGCCCCTCAGGGCAGGGAGATACGCAGTATTTT	NA	TRBV7-9	TRBJ2-3	NA
CAISTEFATNEKLFF	TGTGCCATCAGCACCGAGTTTGCAACTAATGAAAAACTGTTTTTT	NA	TRBV10-3	TRBJ1-4	NA
CASSEGRVRNSPLHF	TGTGCCAGTAGTGAGGGTCGAGTAAGGAATTCACCCCTCCACTTT	NA	TRBV19	TRBJ1-6	NA
CASSEVAGTGREQYF	TGTGCCAGCAGTGAAGTAGCGGGAACCGGGAGGGAGCAGTACTTC	TRBD2	TRBV2	TRBJ2-7	few
CASSLVPAGTSYEQYF	TGTGCCAGCAGCTTAGTCCCAGCGGGGACATCCTACGAGCAGTACTTC	NA	TRBV7-2	TRBJ2-7	NA
CASSFYGLVDTQYF	TGTGCTAGCAGCTTTTATGGGCTTGTGGATACGCAGTATTTT	NA	TRBV7-7	TRBJ2-3	NA
CASSLASPSHTEAFF	TGTGCCAGCAGCTTAGCGTCGCCGAGCCACACTGAAGCTTTCTTT	NA	TRBV7-2	TRBJ1-1	NA
CAWSPGVGTQYF	TGTGCCTGGAGTCCAGGGGTAGGGACCCAGTACTTC	NA	TRBV30	TRBJ2-5	NA
CASSQYSLVTGTYNSPLHF	TGTGCCAGCTCACAATACAGTTTAGTAACAGGAACCTATAATTCACCCCTCCACTTT	NA	TRBV18	TRBJ1-6	few
CASSQERLRDRGSGAPGELFF	TGCGCCAGCAGCCAAGAGCGGTTGAGGGACAGGGGGAGCGGGGCCCCCGGGGAGCTGTTTTTT	TRBD1	TRBV4-1	TRBJ2-2	few
CASSLLGTGVYEQYF	TGTGCCAGCAGCCTCTTGGGGACAGGGGTCTACGAGCAGTACTTC	TRBD1	TRBV7-8	TRBJ2-7	few
CASSERTGLNNEQFF	TGTGCCAGCAGCGAGAGGACAGGACTAAACAATGAGCAGTTCTTC	NA	TRBV9	TRBJ2-1	few
CASSRGLEETQYF	TGTGCCAGCTCACGCGGACTGGAAGAGACCCAGTACTTC	NA	TRBV18	TRBJ2-5	NA
CAWSVSGWYGYTF	TGTGCCTGGAGTGTATCAGGGTGGTATGGCTACACCTTC	NA	TRBV30	TRBJ1-2	few
CASSPVRLRTALPKRATYEQYF	TGTGCCAGCAGTCCGGTTCGATTGCGCACGGCACTACCGAAGAGAGCAACCTACGAGCAGTACTTC	NA	TRBV28	TRBJ2-7	NA
CASSLTSGYAGYTF	TGTGCCAGCAGCTTAACCTCAGGGTATGCTGGCTACACCTTC	NA	TRBV11-2	TRBJ1-2	NA
CAWRIQGPDPHGYF	TGTGCCTGGAGGATACAGGGGCCCGACCCCCACGGGTACTTC	TRBD1	TRBV30	TRBJ2-5	few
CASSESTLGRGLETQYF	TGCGCCAGCAGTGAGTCGACTCTCGGCAGGGGGCTGGAGACCCAGTACTTC	TRBD1	TRBV10-1	TRBJ2-5	NA
CSVRIDSLNTEAFF	TGCAGCGTTCGGATTGACAGCCTAAACACTGAAGCTTTCTTT	NA	TRBV29-1	TRBJ1-1	NA
CASSLLSDKRETQYF	TGCGCCAGCAGCTTGTTGTCGGACAAACGGGAGACCCAGTACTTC	NA	TRBV5-1	TRBJ2-5	NA
CASTRGTGVYGYTF	TGTGCCAGTACCCGCGGGACAGGCGTTTATGGCTACACCTTC	TRBD1	TRBV19	TRBJ1-2	NA
CASSEQGYGYTF	TGTGCCAGCAGTGAACAGGGATATGGCTACACCTTC	NA	TRBV2	TRBJ1-2	NA
CASSTGGPRNEQFF	TGTGCCAGCAGTACGGGGGGGCCACGTAATGAGCAGTTCTTC	TRBD2	TRBV14	TRBJ2-1	NA
CAISTGQGGNTEAFF	TGTGCCATCAGTACAGGTCAGGGAGGGAACACTGAAGCTTTCTTT	NA	TRBV10-3	TRBJ1-1	NA
CASSPAHRGGVTEAFF	TGTGCCAGCTCACCAGCTCACAGGGGGGGAGTCACTGAAGCTTTCTTT	TRBD1	TRBV18	TRBJ1-1	NA
CASSDRRGSPWDTIYF	TGTGCCAGCAGTGACCGCAGGGGCTCTCCGTGGGACACCATATATTTT	NA	TRBV6-4	TRBJ1-3	NA
CASSLGLNDGYTF	TGTGCCAGCAGCTTAGGGCTGAATGATGGCTACACCTTC	NA	TRBV7-9	TRBJ1-2	few
CSVEWQGSSYEQYF	TGCAGCGTTGAGTGGCAGGGAAGCTCCTACGAGCAGTACTTC	NA	TRBV29-1	TRBJ2-7	NA
CASSEWGQGTKNIQYF	TGTGCCAGCAGTGAATGGGGACAGGGAACCAAAAACATTCAGTACTTC	TRBD1	TRBV2	TRBJ2-4	few
CASSYAGTYQETQYF	TGTGCCAGCAGCTACGCCGGGACTTACCAAGAGACCCAGTACTTC	NA	TRBV6-5	TRBJ2-5	few
CASSLHRGWAEQYF	TGTGCCAGCAGTTTACACAGGGGGTGGGCCGAGCAGTACTTC	TRBD1	TRBV6-6	TRBJ2-7	NA
CASSSVNRVSEQFF	TGTGCCAGCAGTTCCGTTAACAGGGTCAGTGAGCAGTTCTTC	NA	TRBV27	TRBJ2-1	few
CASSPGTSGMGNEQFF	TGCGCCAGCAGCCCCGGGACTAGCGGGATGGGGAATGAGCAGTTCTTC	TRBD2	TRBV5-1	TRBJ2-1	few
CASSEARGITDTQYF	TGTGCCAGCAGTGAAGCGAGAGGAATCACAGATACGCAGTATTTT	NA	TRBV2	TRBJ2-3	NA
CASSDSAGRGDIQYF	TGTGCCAGCAGCGACAGCGCGGGGCGGGGAGACATTCAGTACTTC	NA	TRBV7-6	TRBJ2-4	NA
CASSSLRGYEQYF	TGTGCCAGCAGCAGTTTACGCGGCTACGAGCAGTACTTC	NA	TRBV7-3	TRBJ2-7	NA
CATGRGSDTEAFF	TGTGCCACCGGGAGGGGGTCGGACACTGAAGCTTTCTTT	NA	TRBV15	TRBJ1-1	NA
CASSSGQGGVQNIQYF	TGTGCCAGCAGCTCGGGTCAGGGAGGGGTCCAAAACATTCAGTACTTC	TRBD2	TRBV5-4	TRBJ2-4	few
CASSLLAGEDETQYF	TGTGCCAGCAGCTTGCTAGCGGGGGAGGATGAGACCCAGTACTTC	TRBD2	TRBV7-8	TRBJ2-5	NA
CASSSRPSQGGNEQFF	TGCGCCAGCAGCTCGCGCCCTTCTCAGGGAGGTAATGAGCAGTTCTTC	NA	TRBV5-1	TRBJ2-1	NA
CASSLDRASYNEQFF	TGTGCCAGCAGCCTGGACAGGGCATCCTACAATGAGCAGTTCTTC	TRBD1	TRBV5-4	TRBJ2-1	NA
CASSRASGRATNEQFF	TGCGCCAGCAGTCGGGCTAGCGGGAGGGCCACCAATGAGCAGTTCTTC	TRBD2	TRBV4-3	TRBJ2-1	NA